These 9 T cell receptor beta chains came from one sample sequenced in a study of T cells of healthy individuals. MiXCR, applied by TCRdb to the 5' RACE reads, yields one record per CDR3 protein. The data show over 95,000 distinct CDR3 sequences, around 17% seen once. These receptors were collected from a human donor in good health.

The CDR3 DNA sequence: TGCAGTGCTACTACAGCCGGCCAGCCCCAGCATTTT. Translating it yields CSATTAGQPQHF. The chain has TRBV20-1 and TRBJ1-5, with no clear D. The CDR3 totals 12 residues. V was cut by 4 bases and J by 7 bases, with 11 bases left in between. CDR1 DFQATT and CDR2 SNEGSKA come from the germline V gene (reference sequence).

Ten or more counts support this clonotype. V gene TRBV5-1 combines with J gene TRBJ2-1; D possibly corresponds to TRBD1 (6 bases). V lost 3 bases, J lost 5 bases, and 6 bases lay in between. Germline CDR1 is SGHRS and CDR2 is YFSETQ. The CDR3 contains 12 residues. The CDR3 bases are TGCGCCAGCAGCTACAGGGACAATGAGCAGTTCTTC. Translated: CASSYRDNEQFF. The whole variable domain, remainder taken from reference TRBV5-1 and TRBJ2-1, is KAGVTQTPRYLIKTRGQQVTLSCSPISGHRSVSWYQQTPGQGLQFLFEYFSETQRNKGNFPGRFSGRQFSNSRSEMNVSTLELGDSALYLCASSYRDNEQFFGPGTRLTVL.

This clonotype was observed a handful of times. The chain links TRBV12-3 or TRBV12-4 to TRBJ1-2; 7 bases fit TRBD1. The CDR3 extends over 13 amino acids. Trimming cost V 5 bases and J 10 bases; bases outside gene matches: 10. This chain's CDR3 is CASSQNRGGDYTF. CDR3 coding DNA: TGTGCCAGCAGTCAGAACAGGGGTGGTGACTACACCTTC.

The chain recombines TRBV2 with TRBJ2-7; D gene unclear. Germline CDR1 reads SNHLY; CDR2 reads FYNNEI. The CDR3 has 12 residues. V was shortened by 3 bases and J by 7 bases, with 10 bases between the two germline ends. Here the CDR3 DNA reads TGTGCCAGCAGTGATGTAAGGAATGAGCAGTACTTC. Translated: CASSDVRNEQYF.

This clonotype has ten or more counts. The chain employs TRBV4-2 and TRBJ1-6; D unclear. Germline V gives CDR1 LGHNA, CDR2 YNFKEQ. Trimming shortened V by 1 base and J by 9 bases, and 7 bases separated the two germline ends. The CDR3 has 13 amino acids. In DNA, the CDR3 is TGTGCCAGCAGCCAAGTCCCCCGTTCACCCCTCCACTTT. Protein: CASSQVPRSPLHF.

The genes are TRBV20-1 and TRBJ2-1; tentative D call: TRBD1 (5 bases). CDR1 is DFQATT, CDR2 SNEGSKA, per germline (reference sequence). V was cut by 3 bases and J by 3 bases, with 6 bases left in between. This CDR3 region has 12 residues. The CDR3 reads CSARDNYNEQFF. Here the CDR3 DNA reads TGCAGTGCTAGGGACAACTACAATGAGCAGTTCTTC.

The chain is built from TRBV28 and TRBJ1-2, with a tentative D call TRBD1 (5 bases). Germline V lookup: CDR1 MDHEN, CDR2 SYDVKM. Trimming shortened V by 6 bases and J by 0 bases, and 11 bases separated the two germline ends. The CDR3 has 14 residues. In nucleotides, the CDR3 is TGTGCCAGCAGACGCGACAGTTCTAACTATGGCTACACCTTC. Amino acid sequence: CASRRDSSNYGYTF.

The sample holds many counts of this clonotype. V gene TRBV2 combines with J gene TRBJ2-7, with D unresolved. The V and J ends lost 1 base and 0 bases respectively, with 10 bases between them. Germline V gives CDR1 SNHLY, CDR2 FYNNEI. There are 15 residues in the CDR3. The CDR3 here is CASSEGRTLSYEQYF. In DNA form, the CDR3 reads TGTGCCAGCAGTGAAGGTCGGACGCTCTCCTACGAGCAGTACTTC.

The chain is built from TRBV7-2 and TRBJ2-5; tentative D call: TRBD2 (7 bases). The CDR3 consists of 16 residues. V was pared by 2 bases and J by 5 bases, with 18 bases between. The germline V gene encodes CDR1 SGHTA and CDR2 FQGNSA. CDR3 amino acids: CASSLTVGGRWETQYF. The CDR3 bases are TGTGCCAGCAGCTTAACCGTCGGGGGGCGTTGGGAGACCCAGTACTTC.